This T cell receptor beta chain was identified in a study of cytomegalovirus exposure and HLA in healthy donors. Across the whole study: Out of 150 million to 200 million T cells, an earlier analysis found over 100 million unique TCR beta sequences in total.

Study-level points and caveats: Analyzed later, association rates of TCRs varied across HLA loci, with DRB1 most and HLA-C fewest. In vitro work confirmed that three CMV-associated chains recognize CMV antigens. TCR beta V- and J-gene trimming, according to a later analysis, was linked to a missense DCLRE1C variant.

The ends lost 0 bases at V and 1 base at J; junction bases unmatched: 5. This CDR3 contains 17 residues. Germline V lookup: CDR1 LNHDA, CDR2 SQIVND (reference sequence). PCR used 60 Vbeta primers and 13 Jbeta primers. Libraries were prepared by immunoSEQ multiplex PCR; TCRdb keeps only in-frame clonotypes and omits some of them. This table holds more than 75,000 clones, around three quarters found once. Comments on this clone: The antigen is not known.

The rearrangement uses TRBV19 and TRBJ2-1; the match to TRBD2 covers 8 bases. The sequence derives from a man younger than 40 in good health and CMV-seronegative. Sequencing was performed on PBMCs. The CDR3 region is CASSIDLPGGSYNEQFF. The CDR3 coding sequence is TGTGCCAGTAGTATAGATCTCCCGGGGGGGTCCTACAATGAGCAGTTCTTC.